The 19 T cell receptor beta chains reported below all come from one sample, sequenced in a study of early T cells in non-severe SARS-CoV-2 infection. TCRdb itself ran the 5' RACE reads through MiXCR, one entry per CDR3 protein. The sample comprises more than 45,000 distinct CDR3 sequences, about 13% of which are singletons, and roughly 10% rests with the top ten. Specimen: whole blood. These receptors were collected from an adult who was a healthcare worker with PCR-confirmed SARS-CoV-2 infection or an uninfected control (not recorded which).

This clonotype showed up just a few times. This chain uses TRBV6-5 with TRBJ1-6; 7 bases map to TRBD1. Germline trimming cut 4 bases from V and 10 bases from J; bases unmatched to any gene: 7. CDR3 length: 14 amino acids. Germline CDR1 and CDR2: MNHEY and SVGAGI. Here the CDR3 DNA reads TGTGCCAGCAGTTGGACAGGTCCGGGCTCACCCCTCCACTTT. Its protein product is CASSWTGPGSPLHF.

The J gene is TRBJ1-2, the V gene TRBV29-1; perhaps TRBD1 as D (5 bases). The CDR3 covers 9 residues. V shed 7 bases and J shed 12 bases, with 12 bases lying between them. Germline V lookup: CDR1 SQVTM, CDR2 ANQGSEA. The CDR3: CSEGTSDTF. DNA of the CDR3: TGCAGCGAAGGGACTTCGGACACCTTC.

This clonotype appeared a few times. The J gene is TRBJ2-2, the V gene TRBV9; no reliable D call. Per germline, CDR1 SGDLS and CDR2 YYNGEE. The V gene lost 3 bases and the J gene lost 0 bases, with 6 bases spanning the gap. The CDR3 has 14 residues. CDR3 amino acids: CASSAYSNTGELFF. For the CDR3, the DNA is TGTGCCAGCAGCGCATACTCGAACACCGGGGAGCTGTTTTTT.

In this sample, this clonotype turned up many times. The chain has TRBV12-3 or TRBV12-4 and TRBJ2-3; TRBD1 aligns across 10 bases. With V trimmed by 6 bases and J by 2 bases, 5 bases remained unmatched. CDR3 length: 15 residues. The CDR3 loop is CASSRDRGPTDTQYF. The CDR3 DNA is TGTGCCAGCAGCCGTGACAGGGGGCCCACAGATACGCAGTATTTT.

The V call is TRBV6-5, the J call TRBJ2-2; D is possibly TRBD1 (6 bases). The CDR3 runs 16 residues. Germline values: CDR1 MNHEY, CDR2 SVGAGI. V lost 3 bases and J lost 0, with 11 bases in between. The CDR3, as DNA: TGTGCCAGCAGTTATAGGACAGTACCGAACACCGGGGAGCTGTTTTTT. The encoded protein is CASSYRTVPNTGELFF.

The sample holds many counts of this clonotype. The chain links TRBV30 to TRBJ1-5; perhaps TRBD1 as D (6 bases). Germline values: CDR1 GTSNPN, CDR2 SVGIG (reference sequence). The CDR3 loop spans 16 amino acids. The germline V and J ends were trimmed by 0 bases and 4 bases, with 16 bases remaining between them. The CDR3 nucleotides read TGTGCCTGGAGTGTACGGGGACCAGGACAGAATCAGCCCCAGCATTTT. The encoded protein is CAWSVRGPGQNQPQHF.

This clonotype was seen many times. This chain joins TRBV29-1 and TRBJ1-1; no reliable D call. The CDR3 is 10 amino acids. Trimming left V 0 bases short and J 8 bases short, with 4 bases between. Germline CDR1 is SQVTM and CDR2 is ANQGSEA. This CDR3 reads CSVEDLEAFF. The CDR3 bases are TGCAGCGTTGAAGATCTAGAAGCTTTCTTT.

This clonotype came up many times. This CDR3 is CSAKGDRGYEQYF. CDR3 nucleotides: TGCAGTGCTAAAGGGGACAGGGGGTACGAGCAGTACTTC. The rearrangement links TRBV20-1 to TRBJ2-7; 11 nucleotides align to TRBD1. The CDR3 loop spans 13 amino acids. The ends lost 4 bases at V and 4 bases at J; junction bases unmatched: 3. CDR1 and CDR2 from the germline V gene are DFQATT and SNEGSKA (reference sequence).

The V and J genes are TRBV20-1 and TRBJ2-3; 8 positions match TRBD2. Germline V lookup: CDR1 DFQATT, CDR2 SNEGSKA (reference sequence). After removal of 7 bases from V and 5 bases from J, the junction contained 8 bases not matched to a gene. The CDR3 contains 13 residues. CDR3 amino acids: CSVSSGSIDTQYF. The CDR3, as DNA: TGCAGTGTATCCAGCGGGAGTATAGATACGCAGTATTTT.

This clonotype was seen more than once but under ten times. CDR3: CASRRTSGNEQYF. DNA for the CDR3: TGTGCCAGCAGAAGGACTAGCGGAAACGAGCAGTACTTC. This chain uses TRBV12-3 or TRBV12-4 with TRBJ2-7; 10 bases match TRBD2. The CDR3 extends over 13 amino acids. Trimming cost V 6 bases and J 5 bases; bases outside gene matches: 4.

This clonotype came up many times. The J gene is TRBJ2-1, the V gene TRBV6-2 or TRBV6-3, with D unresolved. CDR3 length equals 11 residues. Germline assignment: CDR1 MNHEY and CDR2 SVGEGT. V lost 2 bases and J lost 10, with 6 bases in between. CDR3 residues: CASSYGGEQFF. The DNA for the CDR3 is TGTGCCAGCAGTTACGGTGGGGAGCAGTTCTTC.

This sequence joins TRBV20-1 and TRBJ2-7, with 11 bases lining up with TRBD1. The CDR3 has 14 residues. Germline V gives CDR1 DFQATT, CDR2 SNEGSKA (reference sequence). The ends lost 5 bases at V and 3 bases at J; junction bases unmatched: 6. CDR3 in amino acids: CSASPGQGDYEQYF. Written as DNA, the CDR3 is TGCAGTGCTTCTCCGGGACAGGGGGACTACGAGCAGTACTTC.

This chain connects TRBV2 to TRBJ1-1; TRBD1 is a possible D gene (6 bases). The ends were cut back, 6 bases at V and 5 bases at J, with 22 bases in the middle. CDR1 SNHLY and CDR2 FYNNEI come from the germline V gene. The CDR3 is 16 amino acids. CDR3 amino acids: CASRARTVKGGTEAFF. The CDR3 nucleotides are TGTGCCAGCAGGGCCCGGACAGTTAAAGGCGGGACTGAAGCTTTCTTT. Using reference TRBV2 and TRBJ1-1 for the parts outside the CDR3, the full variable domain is EPEVTQTPSHQVTQMGQEVILRCVPISNHLYFYWYRQILGQKVEFLVSFYNNEISEKSEIFDDQFSVERPDGSNFTLKIRSTKLEDSAMYFCASRARTVKGGTEAFFGQGTRLTVV.

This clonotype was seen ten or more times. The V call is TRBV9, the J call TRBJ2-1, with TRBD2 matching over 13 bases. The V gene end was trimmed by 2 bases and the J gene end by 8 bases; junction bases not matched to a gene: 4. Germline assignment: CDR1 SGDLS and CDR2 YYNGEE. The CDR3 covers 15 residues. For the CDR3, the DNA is TGTGCCAGCAGCGTTGGACTAGCGGGAGTGGATGAGCAGTTCTTC. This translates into CASSVGLAGVDEQFF.

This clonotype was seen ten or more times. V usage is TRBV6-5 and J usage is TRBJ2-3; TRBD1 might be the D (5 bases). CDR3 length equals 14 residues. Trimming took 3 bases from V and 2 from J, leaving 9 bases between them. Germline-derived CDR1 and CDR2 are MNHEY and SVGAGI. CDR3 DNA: TGTGCCAGCAGTTATAGGGGTAACACAGATACGCAGTATTTT. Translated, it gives CASSYRGNTDTQYF.

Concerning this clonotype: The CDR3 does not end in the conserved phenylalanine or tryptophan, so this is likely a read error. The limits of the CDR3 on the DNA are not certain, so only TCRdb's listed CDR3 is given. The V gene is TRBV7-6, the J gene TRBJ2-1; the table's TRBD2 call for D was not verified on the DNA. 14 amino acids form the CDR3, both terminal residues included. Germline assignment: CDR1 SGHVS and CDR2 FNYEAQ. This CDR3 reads CASSFYRPLALSKT.

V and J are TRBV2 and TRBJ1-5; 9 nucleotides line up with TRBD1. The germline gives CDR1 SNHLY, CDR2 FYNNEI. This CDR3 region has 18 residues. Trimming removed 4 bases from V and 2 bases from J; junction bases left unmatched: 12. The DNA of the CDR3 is TGTGCCAGCAGTGTGACCCGGGACAGGGTTTCGCGCAATCAGCCCCAGCATTTT. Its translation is CASSVTRDRVSRNQPQHF.

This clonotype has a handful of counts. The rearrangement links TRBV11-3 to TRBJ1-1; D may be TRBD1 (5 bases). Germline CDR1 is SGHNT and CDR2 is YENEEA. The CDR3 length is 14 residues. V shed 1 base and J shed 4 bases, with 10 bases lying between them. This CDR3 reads CASSLGAGFTEAFF. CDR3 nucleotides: TGTGCCAGCAGCTTAGGAGCAGGGTTCACTGAAGCTTTCTTT.

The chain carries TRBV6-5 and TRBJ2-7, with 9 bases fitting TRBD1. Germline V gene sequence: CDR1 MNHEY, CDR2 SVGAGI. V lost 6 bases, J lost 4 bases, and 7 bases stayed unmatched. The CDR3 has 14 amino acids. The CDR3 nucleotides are TGTGCCAGCAGCTACGACAGGGGGATTTACGAGCAGTACTTC. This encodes CASSYDRGIYEQYF.